The rows below give T cell receptor beta chains drawn from one sample of a study of blood T cell repertoires in COVID-19. Sequenced by immunoSEQ multiplex PCR; TCRdb stores in-frame clones only, minus some. This sample yields 25,000 to 30,000 clones, of which about 89% are seen a single time; 2% to 3% belongs to the top ten. Sequencing was done on a sample of peripheral blood. These receptors were taken from a human donor in a cohort sampled during active COVID-19. CDR3s include the opening cysteine and the closing phenylalanine or tryptophan. The order of the fields is V gene, D gene, clone size, J gene, CDR3 DNA, CDR3 protein. The D gene is left open where the match is weak. Part of the rows lack a size; the others show once, few, many or a class for expanded clones.

v_call: TRBV13
d_call: NA
clone_size: NA
j_call: TRBJ1-3
cdr3_nt: TGTGCCAGCAGCTTATACAGGGAAGGCGGTAACACCATATATTTT
cdr3_aa: CASSLYREGGNTIYF

v_call: TRBV6-2/TRBV6-3
d_call: TRBD2
clone_size: NA
j_call: TRBJ2-7
cdr3_nt: TGTGCCAGCAGTTATCTAGCGGGGGGTTACGAGCAGTACTTC
cdr3_aa: CASSYLAGGYEQYF

v_call: TRBV19
d_call: TRBD2
clone_size: NA
j_call: TRBJ2-1
cdr3_nt: TGTGCCAGTAGTACTAGCGGGGGGTTTTGGCAGTTCTTC
cdr3_aa: CASSTSGGFWQFF

v_call: TRBV5-1
d_call: TRBD1
clone_size: NA
j_call: TRBJ1-2
cdr3_nt: TGCGCCAGCAGCTTGGAAGGACAGGGAGGCCATACCTTC
cdr3_aa: CASSLEGQGGHTF

v_call: TRBV11-2
d_call: NA
clone_size: few
j_call: TRBJ1-1
cdr3_nt: TGTGCCAGCAGCTTAGATCTGAAGAGCGAAGCTTTCTTT
cdr3_aa: CASSLDLKSEAFF

v_call: TRBV6-4
d_call: TRBD2
clone_size: NA
j_call: TRBJ2-3
cdr3_nt: TGTGCCAGCAGTGATAGCGGGGGGGCCACAGATACGCAGTATTTT
cdr3_aa: CASSDSGGATDTQYF

v_call: TRBV9
d_call: TRBD1
clone_size: NA
j_call: TRBJ2-1
cdr3_nt: TGTGCCAGCAGCCCAGGGGACAGGGGTAACCACAATGAGCAGTTCTTC
cdr3_aa: CASSPGDRGNHNEQFF

v_call: TRBV19
d_call: NA
clone_size: NA
j_call: TRBJ1-5
cdr3_nt: TGTGCCAGTAGGGTTCGGCAGATCTATAGCGGCAATCAGCCCCAGCATTTT
cdr3_aa: CASRVRQIYSGNQPQHF

v_call: TRBV10-3
d_call: TRBD1
clone_size: NA
j_call: TRBJ2-2
cdr3_nt: TGTGCCATCAGTGAGTCGCTTGACAGGGTTGTTGGCGGGGAGCTGTTTTTT
cdr3_aa: CAISESLDRVVGGELFF

v_call: TRBV6-5
d_call: NA
clone_size: NA
j_call: TRBJ2-5
cdr3_nt: TGTGCCAGCAGTTTCTCGGCGGGGACCCAGTACTTC
cdr3_aa: CASSFSAGTQYF

v_call: TRBV19
d_call: NA
clone_size: NA
j_call: TRBJ2-1
cdr3_nt: TGTGCCAGTAGTATGGCCTTACGCCATGAGCAGTTCTTC
cdr3_aa: CASSMALRHEQFF

v_call: TRBV27
d_call: NA
clone_size: NA
j_call: TRBJ2-3
cdr3_nt: TGTGCCAGCACTCCTGCGGGACAGTTAACTAGCACAGATACGCAGTATTTT
cdr3_aa: CASTPAGQLTSTDTQYF

v_call: TRBV4-1
d_call: TRBD1
clone_size: NA
j_call: TRBJ1-5
cdr3_nt: TGCGCCAGCAGCCAAGAACCGGGACAGAGCAATCAGCCCCAGCATTTT
cdr3_aa: CASSQEPGQSNQPQHF

v_call: TRBV4-1
d_call: NA
clone_size: few
j_call: TRBJ1-5
cdr3_nt: TGCGCCAGCAGCCGTCACCCTGACAGAAATAGCAATCAGCCCCAGCATTTT
cdr3_aa: CASSRHPDRNSNQPQHF

v_call: TRBV13
d_call: NA
clone_size: NA
j_call: TRBJ1-5
cdr3_nt: TGTGCCAGCAGCGAGACAGGTCAGCCCCAGCATTTT
cdr3_aa: CASSETGQPQHF

v_call: TRBV6-5
d_call: NA
clone_size: NA
j_call: TRBJ1-1
cdr3_nt: TGTGCCAGCAGTTACTCGACTCGGCCAACCACTGAAGCTTTCTTT
cdr3_aa: CASSYSTRPTTEAFF

v_call: TRBV5-6
d_call: NA
clone_size: NA
j_call: TRBJ2-1
cdr3_nt: TGTGCCAGCAGCTTAACCACCGGTCCCCGATACAATGAGCAGTTCTTC
cdr3_aa: CASSLTTGPRYNEQFF

v_call: TRBV12-3/TRBV12-4
d_call: TRBD1
clone_size: NA
j_call: TRBJ1-2
cdr3_nt: TGTGCCAGCAGTTTCCAGGGGGCGGTAGGCTACACCTTC
cdr3_aa: CASSFQGAVGYTF

v_call: TRBV6-1
d_call: NA
clone_size: NA
j_call: TRBJ1-1
cdr3_nt: TGTGCCAGCAGTGAATTGAAAGCTCGACTGGGCACTGAAGCTTTCTTT
cdr3_aa: CASSELKARLGTEAFF

v_call: TRBV5-1
d_call: TRBD1
clone_size: NA
j_call: TRBJ2-3
cdr3_nt: TGCGCCAGCAGCCCGGGACAGGGTGGGGATACGCAGTATTTT
cdr3_aa: CASSPGQGGDTQYF

v_call: TRBV6-5
d_call: TRBD2
clone_size: NA
j_call: TRBJ2-7
cdr3_nt: TGTGCCAGCAGATCTAGCGGGGCCACCTACGAGCAGTACTTC
cdr3_aa: CASRSSGATYEQYF

v_call: TRBV9
d_call: NA
clone_size: NA
j_call: TRBJ2-3
cdr3_nt: TGTGCCAGCAGCGTTAGCGCGGATAGCACAGATACGCAGTATTTT
cdr3_aa: CASSVSADSTDTQYF

v_call: TRBV5-4
d_call: TRBD2
clone_size: NA
j_call: TRBJ2-5
cdr3_nt: TGTGCCAGCAGCTTGTCGAGCGGGGGGGCGGAGACCCAGTACTTC
cdr3_aa: CASSLSSGGAETQYF

v_call: TRBV19
d_call: TRBD1
clone_size: NA
j_call: TRBJ1-4
cdr3_nt: TGTGCCAGTAGTAGGACAGGGGGGGCACCTAATGAAAAACTGTTTTTT
cdr3_aa: CASSRTGGAPNEKLFF

v_call: TRBV3-1/TRBV3-2
d_call: NA
clone_size: NA
j_call: TRBJ2-1
cdr3_nt: TGTGCCAGCAGTCGTAGCCGGAATGAGCAGTTCTTC
cdr3_aa: CASSRSRNEQFF

v_call: TRBV7-3
d_call: NA
clone_size: NA
j_call: TRBJ2-3
cdr3_nt: TGTGCCAGCAGCTTACCAGAATTGGATACGCAGTATTTT
cdr3_aa: CASSLPELDTQYF

v_call: TRBV29-1
d_call: NA
clone_size: NA
j_call: TRBJ2-5
cdr3_nt: TGCAGCGTTGGAGTGTTCACAGAGACCCAGTACTTC
cdr3_aa: CSVGVFTETQYF

v_call: TRBV7-7
d_call: NA
clone_size: NA
j_call: TRBJ2-7
cdr3_nt: TGTGCTAGCAGCCCTCAGACAGGATTGAGCTACGAGCAGTACTTC
cdr3_aa: CASSPQTGLSYEQYF

v_call: TRBV6-1
d_call: NA
clone_size: NA
j_call: TRBJ2-5
cdr3_nt: TGTGCCAGCAGTGAACAAAGGGGCGCTTACCAAGAGACCCAGTACTTC
cdr3_aa: CASSEQRGAYQETQYF

v_call: TRBV14
d_call: TRBD2
clone_size: NA
j_call: TRBJ2-1
cdr3_nt: TGTGCCAGCAGCCAAGATCCGACTAGCGGGGGTACGAGCTCCTACAATGAGCAGTTCTTC
cdr3_aa: CASSQDPTSGGTSSYNEQFF

v_call: TRBV12-3/TRBV12-4
d_call: NA
clone_size: NA
j_call: TRBJ1-4
cdr3_nt: TGTGCCAGCAGTAGACACGGCGATGAAAAACTGTTTTTT
cdr3_aa: CASSRHGDEKLFF

v_call: TRBV4-1
d_call: TRBD2
clone_size: NA
j_call: TRBJ2-3
cdr3_nt: TGCGCCAGCAGACCGGGACTAGCGGGGGGTCGAGGGGTGACAGATACGCAGTATTTT
cdr3_aa: CASRPGLAGGRGVTDTQYF

v_call: TRBV3-1/TRBV3-2
d_call: NA
clone_size: NA
j_call: TRBJ2-2
cdr3_nt: TGTGCCAGCAGCCAAGGGTTCGGGACTGCGAACACCGGGGAGCTGTTTTTT
cdr3_aa: CASSQGFGTANTGELFF

v_call: TRBV12-3/TRBV12-4
d_call: NA
clone_size: NA
j_call: TRBJ2-4
cdr3_nt: TGTGCCAGCATTCGGGGGACGAGAGGCATTCAGTACTTC
cdr3_aa: CASIRGTRGIQYF

v_call: TRBV11-3
d_call: NA
clone_size: NA
j_call: TRBJ1-5
cdr3_nt: TGTGCCAGCAGCTTTCGGGGGGGCAATCAGCCCCAGCATTTT
cdr3_aa: CASSFRGGNQPQHF

v_call: TRBV4-1
d_call: TRBD1
clone_size: NA
j_call: TRBJ1-1
cdr3_nt: TGCGCCAGCAGCGGCGAGGGGGCGAATGAAGCTTTCTTT
cdr3_aa: CASSGEGANEAFF

v_call: TRBV7-9
d_call: NA
clone_size: NA
j_call: TRBJ1-1
cdr3_nt: TGTGCCAGCAGATTACCCCAGGGGAGACGAGCTTTCTTT
cdr3_aa: CASRLPQGRRAFF

v_call: TRBV5-4
d_call: NA
clone_size: once
j_call: TRBJ2-6
cdr3_nt: TGTGCCAGCAGCTTGGACCCCGACAGGGCCAACGTCCTGACTTTC
cdr3_aa: CASSLDPDRANVLTF

v_call: TRBV18
d_call: NA
clone_size: NA
j_call: TRBJ2-6
cdr3_nt: TGTGCCAGCTCACCACGGAGCACCTCTGGGGCCAACGTCCTGACTTTC
cdr3_aa: CASSPRSTSGANVLTF

v_call: TRBV7-2
d_call: NA
clone_size: NA
j_call: TRBJ1-1
cdr3_nt: TGTGCCAGCAGCTCGAACCGGGTAACTCTTGCTTTCTTT
cdr3_aa: CASSSNRVTLAFF

v_call: TRBV3-1/TRBV3-2
d_call: NA
clone_size: NA
j_call: TRBJ1-1
cdr3_nt: TGTGCCAGCAGCCACGAGTCGATCCTCGGGAGGACTGAAGCTTTCTTT
cdr3_aa: CASSHESILGRTEAFF

v_call: TRBV10-3
d_call: NA
clone_size: few
j_call: TRBJ1-5
cdr3_nt: TGTGCCATCAGTGAACGAGACGACACCCAGCATTTT
cdr3_aa: CAISERDDTQHF

v_call: TRBV6-5
d_call: TRBD1
clone_size: NA
j_call: TRBJ1-1
cdr3_nt: TGTGCCAGCACTCAGGGGGCCAGGGGTGAAGCTTTCTTT
cdr3_aa: CASTQGARGEAFF

v_call: TRBV4-1
d_call: NA
clone_size: few
j_call: TRBJ2-7
cdr3_nt: TGCGCCAGCAGCCAAGCAAGAGAATACGAGCAGTACTTC
cdr3_aa: CASSQAREYEQYF

v_call: TRBV5-4
d_call: TRBD2
clone_size: NA
j_call: TRBJ2-3
cdr3_nt: TGTGCCAGCACCCAAAAAATAACAGCGGGGGCCCCAGATACGCAGTATTTT
cdr3_aa: CASTQKITAGAPDTQYF

v_call: TRBV18
d_call: TRBD1
clone_size: NA
j_call: TRBJ2-1
cdr3_nt: TGTGCCAGCTCACCGTCGACAGGGGGCAATGAGCAGTTCTTC
cdr3_aa: CASSPSTGGNEQFF

v_call: TRBV2
d_call: NA
clone_size: NA
j_call: TRBJ2-1
cdr3_nt: TGTGCCAGCAGTGCTGTAGCGGTAGGGAATGAGCAGTTCTTC
cdr3_aa: CASSAVAVGNEQFF

v_call: TRBV3-1/TRBV3-2
d_call: TRBD2
clone_size: NA
j_call: TRBJ2-1
cdr3_nt: TGTGCCAGCAGCCAAGTCGGGGGGGCGAGGTATGAGCAGTTCTTC
cdr3_aa: CASSQVGGARYEQFF

v_call: TRBV10-1
d_call: TRBD2
clone_size: NA
j_call: TRBJ2-1
cdr3_nt: TGCGCCAGCAGTAACGATGCTAGCGGGGGGCCAAGTGTCTTC
cdr3_aa: CASSNDASGGPSVF

v_call: TRBV6-5
d_call: TRBD1
clone_size: NA
j_call: TRBJ1-5
cdr3_nt: TGTGCCAGTCGACAGGGGCCCGATCAGCCCCAGCATTTT
cdr3_aa: CASRQGPDQPQHF

v_call: TRBV2
d_call: TRBD1
clone_size: NA
j_call: TRBJ1-5
cdr3_nt: TGTGCCAGCAGTAACCGTCAGGGGGCTGGTCAGCCCCAGCATTTT
cdr3_aa: CASSNRQGAGQPQHF

v_call: TRBV7-2
d_call: TRBD1
clone_size: NA
j_call: TRBJ2-1
cdr3_nt: TGTGCCAGCAGCGCACAGGGGCCAGCCTACAATGAGCAGTTCTTC
cdr3_aa: CASSAQGPAYNEQFF

v_call: TRBV5-1
d_call: TRBD2
clone_size: NA
j_call: TRBJ2-5
cdr3_nt: TGCGCCAGCAGCGTACCGGGACTAGCGGGGGGGGAGACCCAGTACTTC
cdr3_aa: CASSVPGLAGGETQYF

v_call: TRBV19
d_call: TRBD1
clone_size: NA
j_call: TRBJ1-4
cdr3_nt: TGTGCCAGTTCGGGACAGGCGACTAATGAAAAACTGTTTTTT
cdr3_aa: CASSGQATNEKLFF

v_call: TRBV30
d_call: TRBD2
clone_size: NA
j_call: TRBJ2-7
cdr3_nt: TGTGCCTGGTCCCGGGGAGGGGACGAGCAGTACTTC
cdr3_aa: CAWSRGGDEQYF

v_call: TRBV5-1
d_call: TRBD1
clone_size: NA
j_call: TRBJ2-2
cdr3_nt: TGCGCCAGCAGCTTGGTTGGACAGGGGGACACCGGGGAGCTGTTTTTT
cdr3_aa: CASSLVGQGDTGELFF

v_call: TRBV5-4
d_call: TRBD1
clone_size: NA
j_call: TRBJ1-4
cdr3_nt: TGTGCCAGCAGCCCGACAGGGGCCTTAAATGAAAAACTGTTTTTT
cdr3_aa: CASSPTGALNEKLFF